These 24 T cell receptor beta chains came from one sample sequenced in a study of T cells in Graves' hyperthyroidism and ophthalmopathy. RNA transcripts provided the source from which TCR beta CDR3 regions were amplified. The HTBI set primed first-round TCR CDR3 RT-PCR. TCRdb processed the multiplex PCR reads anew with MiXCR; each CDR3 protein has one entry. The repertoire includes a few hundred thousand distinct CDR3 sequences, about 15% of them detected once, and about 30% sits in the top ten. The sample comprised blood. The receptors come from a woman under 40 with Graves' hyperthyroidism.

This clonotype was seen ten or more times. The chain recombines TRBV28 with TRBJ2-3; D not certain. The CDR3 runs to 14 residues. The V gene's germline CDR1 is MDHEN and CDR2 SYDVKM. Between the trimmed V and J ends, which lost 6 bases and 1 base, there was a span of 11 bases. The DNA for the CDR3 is TGTGCCAGCAGAGGGTCGCAAGGCACAGATACGCAGTATTTT. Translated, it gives CASRGSQGTDTQYF.

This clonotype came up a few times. CDR3 loop: CASSHAGTPKETQYF. Here the CDR3 DNA reads TGTGCCAGCAGCCACGCCGGGACACCGAAAGAGACCCAGTACTTC. The chain recombines TRBV5-4 with TRBJ2-5; D may be TRBD1 (6 bases). Germline V lookup: CDR1 SGHNT, CDR2 YYREEE (reference sequence). CDR3 length: 15 amino acids. V shed 4 bases and J shed 3 bases, with 16 bases lying between them.

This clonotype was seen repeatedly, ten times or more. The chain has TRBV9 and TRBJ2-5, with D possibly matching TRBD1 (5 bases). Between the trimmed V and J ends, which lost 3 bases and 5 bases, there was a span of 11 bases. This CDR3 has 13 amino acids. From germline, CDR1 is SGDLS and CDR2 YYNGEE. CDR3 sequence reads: CASSARVGETQYF. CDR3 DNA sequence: TGTGCCAGCAGCGCCAGGGTAGGGGAGACCCAGTACTTC.

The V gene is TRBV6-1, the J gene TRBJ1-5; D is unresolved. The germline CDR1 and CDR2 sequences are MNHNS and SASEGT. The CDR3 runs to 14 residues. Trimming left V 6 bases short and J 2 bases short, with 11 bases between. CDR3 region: CASSRLGGNQPQHF. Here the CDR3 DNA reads TGTGCCAGCAGCAGACTGGGTGGCAATCAGCCCCAGCATTTT.

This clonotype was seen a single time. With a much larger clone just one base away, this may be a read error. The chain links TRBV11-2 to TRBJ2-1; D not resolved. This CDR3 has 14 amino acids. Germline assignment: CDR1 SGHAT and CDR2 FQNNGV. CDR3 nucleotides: TGTGCCGGCAGCTTAGTTCCGCCAGTAGGTGAGCAGTTCTTC. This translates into CAGSLVPPVGEQFF.

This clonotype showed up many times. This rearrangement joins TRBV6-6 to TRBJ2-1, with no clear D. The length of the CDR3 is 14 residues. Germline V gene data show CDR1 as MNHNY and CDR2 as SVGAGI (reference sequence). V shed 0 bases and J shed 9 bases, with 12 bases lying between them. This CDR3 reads CASSYSLGSGEQFF. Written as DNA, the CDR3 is TGTGCCAGCAGTTACTCGCTTGGATCTGGTGAGCAGTTCTTC.

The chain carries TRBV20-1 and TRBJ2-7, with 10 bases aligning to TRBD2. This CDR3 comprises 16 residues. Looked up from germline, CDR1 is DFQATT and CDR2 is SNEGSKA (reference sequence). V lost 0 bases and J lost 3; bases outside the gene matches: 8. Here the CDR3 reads CSARDAKREGYYEQYF. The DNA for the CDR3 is TGCAGTGCTAGAGATGCAAAGCGGGAGGGGTACTACGAGCAGTACTTC.

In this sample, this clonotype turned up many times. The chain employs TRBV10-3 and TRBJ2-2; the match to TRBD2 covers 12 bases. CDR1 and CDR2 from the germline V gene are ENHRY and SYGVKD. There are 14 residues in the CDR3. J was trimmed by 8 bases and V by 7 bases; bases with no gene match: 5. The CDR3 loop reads CAIKLTSGSGELFF. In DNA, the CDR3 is TGTGCCATCAAGCTGACTAGCGGGAGTGGGGAGCTGTTTTTT.

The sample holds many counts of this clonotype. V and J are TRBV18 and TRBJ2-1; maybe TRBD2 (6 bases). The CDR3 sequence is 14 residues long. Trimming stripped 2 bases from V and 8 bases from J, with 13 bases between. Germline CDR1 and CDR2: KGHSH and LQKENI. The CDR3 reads CASSPSEGWYEQFF. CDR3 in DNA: TGTGCCAGCTCACCATCGGAGGGTTGGTATGAGCAGTTCTTC.

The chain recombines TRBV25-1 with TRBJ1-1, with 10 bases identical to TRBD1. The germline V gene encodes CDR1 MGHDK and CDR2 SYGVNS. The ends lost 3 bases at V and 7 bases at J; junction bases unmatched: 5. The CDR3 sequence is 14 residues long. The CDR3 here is CASSETGGFGEAFF. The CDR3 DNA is TGTGCCAGCAGTGAGACAGGGGGCTTTGGTGAAGCTTTCTTT.

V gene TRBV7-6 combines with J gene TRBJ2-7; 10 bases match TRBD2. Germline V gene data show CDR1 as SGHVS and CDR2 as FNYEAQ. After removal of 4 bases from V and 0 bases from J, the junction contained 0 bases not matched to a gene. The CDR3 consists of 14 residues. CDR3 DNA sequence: TGTGCCAGCAGCTCTAGCGGGGGCTCCTACGAGCAGTACTTC. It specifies CASSSSGGSYEQYF.

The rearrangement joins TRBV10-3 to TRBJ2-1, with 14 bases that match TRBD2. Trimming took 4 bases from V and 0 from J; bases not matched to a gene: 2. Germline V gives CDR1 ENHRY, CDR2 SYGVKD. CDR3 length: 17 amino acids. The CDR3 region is CAISGGTSGGSYNEQFF. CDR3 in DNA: TGTGCCATCAGTGGAGGGACTAGCGGGGGCTCCTACAATGAGCAGTTCTTC.

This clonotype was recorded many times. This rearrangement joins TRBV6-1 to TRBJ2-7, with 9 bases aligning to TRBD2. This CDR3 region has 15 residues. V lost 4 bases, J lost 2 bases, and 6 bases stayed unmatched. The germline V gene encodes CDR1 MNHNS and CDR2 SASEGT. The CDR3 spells CASSGLAALAYEQYF. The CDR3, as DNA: TGTGCCAGCAGTGGACTAGCGGCCCTGGCCTACGAGCAGTACTTC.

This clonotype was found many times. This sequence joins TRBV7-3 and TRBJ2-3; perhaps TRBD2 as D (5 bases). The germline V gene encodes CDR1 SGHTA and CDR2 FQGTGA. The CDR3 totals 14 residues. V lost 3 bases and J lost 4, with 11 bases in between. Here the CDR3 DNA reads TGTGCCAGCAGCTTTATTAGCGACCCAGATACGCAGTATTTT. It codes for CASSFISDPDTQYF. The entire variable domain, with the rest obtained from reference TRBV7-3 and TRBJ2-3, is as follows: GAGVSQTPSNKVTEKGKYVELRCDPISGHTALYWYRQSLGQGPEFLIYFQGTGAADDSGLPNDRFFAVRPEGSVSTLKIQRTERGDSAVYLCASSFISDPDTQYFGPGTRLTVL.

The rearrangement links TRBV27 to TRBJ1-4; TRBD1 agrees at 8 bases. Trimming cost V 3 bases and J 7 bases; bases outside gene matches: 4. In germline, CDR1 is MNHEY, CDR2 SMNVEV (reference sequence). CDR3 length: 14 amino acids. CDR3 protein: CASSLQGAGEKLFF. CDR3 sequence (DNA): TGTGCCAGCAGTTTGCAGGGGGCGGGTGAAAAACTGTTTTTT.

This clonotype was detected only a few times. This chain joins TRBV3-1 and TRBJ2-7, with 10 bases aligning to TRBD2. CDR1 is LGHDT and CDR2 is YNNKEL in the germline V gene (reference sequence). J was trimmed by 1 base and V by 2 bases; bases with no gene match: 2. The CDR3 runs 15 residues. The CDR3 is CASSQQAGGSYEQYF. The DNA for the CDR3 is TGTGCCAGCAGCCAACAAGCGGGAGGGTCCTACGAGCAGTACTTC.

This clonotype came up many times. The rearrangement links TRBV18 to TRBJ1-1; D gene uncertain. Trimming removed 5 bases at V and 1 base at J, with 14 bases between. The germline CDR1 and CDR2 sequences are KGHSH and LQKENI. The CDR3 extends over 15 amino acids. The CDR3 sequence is CASSTLGAGNTEAFF. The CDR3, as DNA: TGTGCCAGCTCAACACTAGGCGCAGGGAACACTGAAGCTTTCTTT.

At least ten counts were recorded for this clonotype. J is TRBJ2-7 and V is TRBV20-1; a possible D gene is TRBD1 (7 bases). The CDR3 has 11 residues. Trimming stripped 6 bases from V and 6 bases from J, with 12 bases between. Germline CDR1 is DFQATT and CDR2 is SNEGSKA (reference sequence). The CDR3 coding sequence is TGCAGTGCCAGGGGGGAGGTCGAGCAGTACTTC. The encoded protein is CSARGEVEQYF.

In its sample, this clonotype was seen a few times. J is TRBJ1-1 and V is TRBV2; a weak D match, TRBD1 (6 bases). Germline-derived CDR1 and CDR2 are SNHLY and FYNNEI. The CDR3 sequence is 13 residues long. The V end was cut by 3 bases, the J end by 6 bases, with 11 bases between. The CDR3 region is CASSDLRTAEAFF. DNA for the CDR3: TGTGCCAGCAGTGACCTCCGGACAGCTGAAGCTTTCTTT.

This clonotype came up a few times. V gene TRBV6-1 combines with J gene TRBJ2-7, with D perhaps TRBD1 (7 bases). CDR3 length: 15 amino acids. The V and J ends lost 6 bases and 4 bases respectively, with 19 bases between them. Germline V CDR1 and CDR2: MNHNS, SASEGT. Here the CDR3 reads CASRGNKGAGYEQYF. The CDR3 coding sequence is TGTGCCAGCAGGGGTAATAAGGGGGCGGGATACGAGCAGTACTTC.

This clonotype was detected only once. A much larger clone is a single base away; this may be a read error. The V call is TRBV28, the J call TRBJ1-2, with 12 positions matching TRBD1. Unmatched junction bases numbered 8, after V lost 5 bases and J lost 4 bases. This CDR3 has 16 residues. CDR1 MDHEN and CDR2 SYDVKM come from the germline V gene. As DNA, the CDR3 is TGTGCCAGCAGTCCGGGACAGGGGGCGCGGAGCTATGGCTACACCTTC. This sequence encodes CASSPGQGARSYGYTF.

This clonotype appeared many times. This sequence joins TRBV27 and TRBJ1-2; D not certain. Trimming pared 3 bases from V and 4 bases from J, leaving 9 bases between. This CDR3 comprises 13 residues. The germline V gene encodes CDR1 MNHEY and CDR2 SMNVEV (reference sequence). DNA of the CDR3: TGTGCCAGCAGTTTGGGCAGCCTCTATGGCTACACCTTC. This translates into CASSLGSLYGYTF.

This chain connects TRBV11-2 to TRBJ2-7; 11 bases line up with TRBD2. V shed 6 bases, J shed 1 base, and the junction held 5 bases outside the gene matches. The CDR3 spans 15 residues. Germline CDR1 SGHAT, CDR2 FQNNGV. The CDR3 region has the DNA TGTGCCAGCAGTTGGGGACTAGCGGATTCCTACGAGCAGTACTTC. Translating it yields CASSWGLADSYEQYF. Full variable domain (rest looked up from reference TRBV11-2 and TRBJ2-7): EAGVAQSPRYKIIEKRQSVAFWCNPISGHATLYWYQQILGQGPKLLIQFQNNGVVDDSQLPKDRFSAERLKGVDSTLKIQPAKLEDSAVYLCASSWGLADSYEQYFGPGTRLTVT.

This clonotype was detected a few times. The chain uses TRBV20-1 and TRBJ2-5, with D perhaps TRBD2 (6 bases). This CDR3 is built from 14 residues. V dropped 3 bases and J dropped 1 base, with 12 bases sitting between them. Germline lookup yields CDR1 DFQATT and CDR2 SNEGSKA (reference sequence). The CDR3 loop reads CSARTRDSQETQYF. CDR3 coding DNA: TGCAGTGCTAGGACTAGAGATTCCCAAGAGACCCAGTACTTC.